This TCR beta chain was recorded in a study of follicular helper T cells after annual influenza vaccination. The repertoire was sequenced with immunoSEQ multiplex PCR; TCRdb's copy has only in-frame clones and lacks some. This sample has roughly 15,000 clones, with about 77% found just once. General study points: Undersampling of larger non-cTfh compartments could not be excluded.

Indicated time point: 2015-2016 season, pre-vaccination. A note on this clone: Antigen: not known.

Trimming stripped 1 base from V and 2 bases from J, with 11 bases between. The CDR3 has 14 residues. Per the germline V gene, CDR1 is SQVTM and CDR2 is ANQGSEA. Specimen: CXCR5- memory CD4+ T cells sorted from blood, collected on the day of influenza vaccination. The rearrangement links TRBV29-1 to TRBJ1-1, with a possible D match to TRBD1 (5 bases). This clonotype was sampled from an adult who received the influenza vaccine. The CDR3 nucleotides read TGCAGCGTTGAAGGGATGACAGCCAACACTGAAGCTTTCTTT. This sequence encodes CSVEGMTANTEAFF.